The 26 T cell receptor beta chains below all came from one sample that was sequenced in a study of liver allograft versus peripheral blood T cells. As for the study in general: Transplanted-liver and recipient peripheral blood T cell receptor repertoires were compared.

TCRdb re-called the reads with MiXCR, one entry per CDR3 protein. The table shows some 6,000 distinct CDR3 sequences, with more than 15% occurring only once. Source of these receptors: a human patient who had a liver transplant. Some T cells may be graft donor cells.

Note on this clonotype: A much larger clone differs from this one at a single base, so this may be a read error. CDR3 amino acids: CTSSLAPSDYEQYF. The CDR3 DNA is TGTACCAGCAGTTTAGCCCCGTCAGACTACGAGCAGTACTTC. This sequence joins TRBV27 and TRBJ2-7; D gene uncertain. The CDR3 has 14 residues. Germline loops: CDR1 MNHEY, CDR2 SMNVEV (reference sequence).

The chain combines TRBV28 with TRBJ1-5; D remains unclear. With 6 bases removed from V and 5 bases from J, the gap between germline ends came to 14 bases. Germline values: CDR1 MDHEN, CDR2 SYDVKM. This CDR3 has 14 amino acids. CDR3 in amino acids: CASSFEGEHQPQHF. In DNA, the CDR3 is TGTGCCAGCAGCTTCGAGGGAGAACATCAGCCCCAGCATTTT.

Relative to its sample, this clonotype is medium-sized. The genes are TRBV27 and TRBJ2-1, with D unclear. V lost 5 bases, J lost 5 bases, and 13 bases lay in between. The CDR3 is 14 amino acids. CDR1 MNHEY and CDR2 SMNVEV come from the germline V gene (reference sequence). The chain's CDR3 is CASSPHDQNNEQFF. CDR3 bases: TGTGCCAGCAGTCCCCACGACCAGAACAATGAGCAGTTCTTC.

In its sample, this clonotype is medium-sized. V gene TRBV6-2 or TRBV6-3 combines with J gene TRBJ2-3; D not certain. CDR3 length equals 13 residues. Trimming took 5 bases from V and 2 from J, leaving 8 bases between them. Germline V CDR1 and CDR2: MNHEY, SVGEGT. The CDR3 region has the DNA TGTGCCAGCAGTCCCGAGGTCACAGATACGCAGTATTTT. Its protein is CASSPEVTDTQYF.

The rearrangement joins TRBV20-1 to TRBJ2-1, with D possibly matching TRBD2 (5 bases). CDR1 is DFQATT and CDR2 is SNEGSKA in the germline V gene (reference sequence). Trimming cost V 2 bases and J 1 base, with 21 bases left between them. The CDR3 has 18 amino acids. CDR3 bases: TGCAGTGCTAGACCCCAGGAGGTAGCCCTCATTTCCTACAATGAGCAGTTCTTC. It specifies CSARPQEVALISYNEQFF.

This clonotype has a handful of counts. The chain has TRBV15 and TRBJ2-5, with 8 bases lining up with TRBD1. CDR3 length equals 16 residues. Germline loops: CDR1 LNHNV, CDR2 YYDKDF (reference sequence). V shed 3 bases, J shed 1 base, and the junction held 7 bases outside the gene matches. This chain's CDR3 is CATSSPDRGSQETQYF. CDR3 in DNA: TGTGCCACCAGCAGTCCCGACAGGGGATCCCAAGAGACCCAGTACTTC.

This clonotype was counted ten times or more. The gene calls are TRBV6-1 and TRBJ1-5; possible D gene TRBD1, 5 bases. Germline CDR1 MNHNS, CDR2 SASEGT. Trimming took off 2 bases at V and 4 bases at J, with 15 bases between the two ends. The CDR3 loop spans 16 amino acids. As DNA, the CDR3 is TGTGCCAGCAGTGAAAGGGGTTGGGACGGTAATCAGCCCCAGCATTTT. This codes for CASSERGWDGNQPQHF.

There are many counts of this clonotype. The CDR3 DNA follows: TGTGCCAGCAGCTTGCAGTGGGGGTCCTATGGCTACACCTTC. Its protein is CASSLQWGSYGYTF. The chain couples TRBV5-6 to TRBJ1-2; the D gene is possibly TRBD1 (5 bases). Looked up from germline, CDR1 is SGHDT and CDR2 is YYEEEE. With 1 base removed from V and 4 bases from J, the gap between germline ends came to 11 bases. The CDR3 contains 14 residues.

This clonotype was picked up many times. The CDR3 spells CASSFGQWGYEQYF. The CDR3 DNA sequence: TGTGCCAGCAGTTTCGGACAGTGGGGCTACGAGCAGTACTTC. The chain employs TRBV27 and TRBJ2-7, with a weak D call TRBD1 (6 bases). The CDR3 is 14 residues long. Germline-derived CDR1 and CDR2 are MNHEY and SMNVEV (reference sequence). The V end lost 3 bases, the J end lost 3 bases, and 12 bases lay between the germline ends.

This clonotype was seen only a few times. J is TRBJ2-7 and V is TRBV20-1; 11 positions match TRBD2. With 5 bases clipped from V and 3 bases from J, the junction kept 6 bases outside the gene matches. The CDR3 is 14 amino acids. CDR1 and CDR2 from the germline V gene are DFQATT and SNEGSKA (reference sequence). CDR3 nucleotide sequence: TGCAGTGCTCCCGGGACTAGCGGCCTCTACGAGCAGTACTTC. Protein product: CSAPGTSGLYEQYF.

By sample fraction, this clonotype is medium-sized. The chain joins TRBV15 to TRBJ2-1; TRBD1 matches 7 bases. The CDR3 has 14 amino acids. CDR1 and CDR2 from the germline V gene are LNHNV and YYDKDF (reference sequence). The junction had 6 bases not matched to a gene; V was cut back by 8 bases and J by 2 bases. The CDR3 is CATGRTGAYNEQFF. The CDR3 DNA reads TGTGCCACCGGAAGGACAGGAGCCTACAATGAGCAGTTCTTC.

In its sample, this clonotype was seen many times. J is TRBJ1-4 and V is TRBV6-1; D unresolved. The CDR3 consists of 13 residues. V shed 2 bases and J shed 8 bases, with 9 bases lying between them. The germline gives CDR1 MNHNS, CDR2 SASEGT. The DNA for the CDR3 is TGTGCCAGCAGTGAAACTGACACGGAAAAACTGTTTTTT. Its translation: CASSETDTEKLFF.

This clonotype was counted at least ten times. In nucleotides, the CDR3 is TGTGCCTGGAGTTGGGGTTCGTGGCAGAACTATGGCTACACCTTC. Translated: CAWSWGSWQNYGYTF. The chain recombines TRBV30 with TRBJ1-2; no clear D. V lost 2 bases and J lost 2, with 15 bases in between. The CDR3 has 15 amino acids. Germline-derived CDR1 and CDR2 are GTSNPN and SVGIG (reference sequence).

The chain is built from TRBV27 and TRBJ2-7, with a weak D call TRBD1 (5 bases). V was cut by 0 bases and J by 3 bases, with 9 bases left in between. From germline, CDR1 is MNHEY and CDR2 SMNVEV (reference sequence). The CDR3 totals 14 residues. CDR3 amino acids: CASSLSARVYEQYF. The CDR3 coding sequence is TGTGCCAGCAGTTTATCCGCCAGGGTCTACGAGCAGTACTTC.

This clonotype was counted many times. The chain couples TRBV27 to TRBJ1-5, with 10 nucleotides matching TRBD1. V lost 8 bases and J lost 0; bases outside the gene matches: 4. The CDR3 is made up of 15 amino acids. Germline V lookup: CDR1 MNHEY, CDR2 SMNVEV (reference sequence). CDR3 region: CASGDRGYSNQPQHF. The DNA of the CDR3 is TGTGCCAGCGGGGACAGGGGATATAGCAATCAGCCCCAGCATTTT.

This clonotype is labeled as medium-sized. This chain links TRBV2 with TRBJ2-2; 8 nucleotides align to TRBD2. This CDR3 contains 19 residues. Unmatched junction bases numbered 12, after V lost 1 base and J lost 2 bases. Germline CDR1 SNHLY, CDR2 FYNNEI. Written as DNA, the CDR3 is TGTGCCAGCAGTGAAGAGGAATTTGGAGCGGGGGAAAACACCGGGGAGCTGTTTTTT. This encodes CASSEEEFGAGENTGELFF.

This clonotype was seen at least ten times. The V and J genes are TRBV19 and TRBJ1-3; no clear D gene. This CDR3 region has 16 residues. Germline loops: CDR1 LNHDA, CDR2 SQIVND (reference sequence). The V and J ends lost 5 bases and 0 bases respectively, with 14 bases between them. For the CDR3, the DNA is TGTGCCAGTAGTCCGGTGGATTACCACTCTGGAAACACCATATATTTT. Translated, it gives CASSPVDYHSGNTIYF.

This clonotype is termed medium-sized. V usage is TRBV18 and J usage is TRBJ2-7, with a tentative D call TRBD1 (6 bases). This CDR3 is 16 amino acids long. The V gene lost 3 bases and the J gene lost 2 bases, with 17 bases spanning the gap. The V gene's germline CDR1 is KGHSH and CDR2 LQKENI. The CDR3 DNA is TGTGCCAGCTCACCTGCGACAGGCCTGGACGCCTACGAGCAGTACTTC. The encoded protein is CASSPATGLDAYEQYF.

The table lists this clonotype with a few counts. This chain joins TRBV12-3 or TRBV12-4 and TRBJ2-7; 9 bases agree with TRBD1. The V segment lost 5 bases and the J segment 4 bases; nucleotides outside the gene matches: 6. This CDR3 region has 14 residues. The CDR3 region is CASSGGTGRYEQYF. The CDR3 DNA reads as TGTGCCAGCAGTGGGGGGACAGGGAGATACGAGCAGTACTTC.

At least ten counts were recorded for this clonotype. This chain joins TRBV27 and TRBJ2-2; D is unresolved. Between the trimmed V and J ends, which lost 10 bases and 0 bases, there was a span of 9 bases. Germline CDR1 reads MNHEY; CDR2 reads SMNVEV (reference sequence). The CDR3 has 13 amino acids. In nucleotides, the CDR3 is TGTGCCACCATGATATCGAACACCGGGGAGCTGTTTTTT. Amino acids: CATMISNTGELFF.

This clonotype has just a few counts. The chain has TRBV7-2 and TRBJ2-7; the D is unclear. The CDR3 has 13 residues. Germline CDR1 SGHTA, CDR2 FQGNSA. V lost 1 base and J lost 3, with 7 bases in between. CDR3 amino acids: CASSLGGFYEQYF. The CDR3 region has the DNA TGTGCCAGCAGCTTAGGGGGATTCTACGAGCAGTACTTC.

In its sample, this clonotype was seen a few times. The genes are TRBV30 and TRBJ2-7; D not resolved. CDR1 is GTSNPN, CDR2 SVGIG, per germline (reference sequence). CDR3 size: 13 residues. V was cut by 0 bases and J by 1 base, with 7 bases left in between. The CDR3 coding sequence is TGTGCCTGGAGTGTATCACAGTCCTACGAGCAGTACTTC. It specifies CAWSVSQSYEQYF.

This clonotype has more than one count but fewer than ten. V gene TRBV14 combines with J gene TRBJ2-7; D gene ambiguous. V lost 6 bases and J 3 bases, leaving 18 bases between the germline ends. The CDR3 totals 15 residues. CDR1 is SGHDN and CDR2 is FVKESK in the germline V gene. In DNA, the CDR3 is TGTGCCAGCAGTCCCAACACTCGTATTGGCTACGAGCAGTACTTC. It specifies CASSPNTRIGYEQYF.

Of note for this clonotype: A much larger clone lies one base from this, so it may be a read error. The V gene is TRBV6-5, the J gene TRBJ1-2; D remains ambiguous. The ends were cut back, 5 bases at V and 6 bases at J, with 16 bases in the middle. CDR3 length: 14 amino acids. Per the germline V gene, CDR1 is MNHEY and CDR2 is SVGAGI. CDR3 protein: CASSHPGGGDGYTF. The CDR3 nucleotides are TGTGCCAGCAGTCATCCGGGTGGTGGTGATGGCTACACCTTC.

This clonotype counts as medium-sized. This chain joins TRBV12-3 or TRBV12-4 and TRBJ1-1, with TRBD1 identical over 7 bases. After removal of 7 bases from V and 5 bases from J, the junction contained 16 bases not matched to a gene. The CDR3 is 16 amino acids. The CDR3 bases are TGTGCCAGCAATAGCCCGCAATCCCCGACAGGGACTGAAGCTTTCTTT. It codes for CASNSPQSPTGTEAFF.

The chain carries TRBV12-3 or TRBV12-4 and TRBJ2-7; TRBD2 is a possible D gene (6 bases). The CDR3 sequence is 13 residues long. V was cut by 8 bases and J by 1 base, with 12 bases left in between. The CDR3 sequence is CASAPGDSYEQYF. The CDR3 DNA reads TGTGCCAGCGCTCCGGGAGATTCCTACGAGCAGTACTTC.